A single sample is the source of the 13 T cell receptor beta chains below, sequenced in a study of fetal regulatory T cell absence and autoimmunity. The assay was immunoSEQ multiplex PCR, and TCRdb's table has in-frame clones only and misses some. The table shows 95,000 or so clones, with about two thirds occurring only once. Sequenced material: pancreas tissue. The receptors were gathered from a male donor with IPEX syndrome.

The V and J genes are TRBV2 and TRBJ2-5; D not certain. The V and J ends lost 7 bases and 5 bases respectively, with 14 bases between them. The CDR3 has 13 amino acids. CDR1 SNHLY and CDR2 FYNNEI come from the germline V gene. CDR3 nucleotides: TGTGCCAGCACACCAGGATGGTGGGAGACCCAGTACTTC. Translating it yields CASTPGWWETQYF.

The V and J genes are TRBV9 and TRBJ1-6; D gene ambiguous. The germline V gene has CDR1 SGDLS and CDR2 YYNGEE. CDR3 length: 14 amino acids. Trimming removed 4 bases from V and 6 bases from J, with 11 bases in between. As DNA, the CDR3 is TGTGCCAGCAGCTCGGGCAGTGTTAATTCACCCCTCCACTTT. It encodes CASSSGSVNSPLHF.

CDR3 bases: TGCAGTGCTGGGACTCAAGAGACCCAGTACTTC. Translation: CSAGTQETQYF. J is TRBJ2-5 and V is TRBV20-1, with a weak D call TRBD2 (6 bases). The germline gives CDR1 DFQATT, CDR2 SNEGSKA (reference sequence). Trimming shortened V by 5 bases and J by 2 bases, and 6 bases separated the two germline ends. This CDR3 has 11 residues.

The V call is TRBV11-2, the J call TRBJ2-7; 10 bases match TRBD2. The CDR3 extends over 17 amino acids. Germline V gene lookup returns CDR1 SGHAT and CDR2 FQNNGV. J lost 5 bases, V lost 5 bases, and 15 bases had no gene match. CDR3 in DNA: TGTGCCAGCAGCCCAACCTGGACTAGCGGTTTGTCCCACGAGCAGTACTTC. The encoded protein is CASSPTWTSGLSHEQYF.

This chain joins TRBV7-6 and TRBJ2-5, with 9 nucleotides matching TRBD2. Germline assignment: CDR1 SGHVS and CDR2 FNYEAQ. The CDR3 consists of 16 residues. Trimming removed 3 bases from V and 1 base from J; junction bases left unmatched: 6. The CDR3 DNA is TGTGCCAGCAGCTTGGTTAGACTAGCGGTCCAAGAGACCCAGTACTTC. Its translation is CASSLVRLAVQETQYF.

V gene TRBV4-3 combines with J gene TRBJ2-1; TRBD2 agrees at 12 bases. Germline assignment: CDR1 LGHNA and CDR2 YSLEER. The V segment lost 2 bases and the J segment 6 bases; nucleotides outside the gene matches: 2. The CDR3 spans 15 residues. CDR3 sequence (DNA): TGCGCCAGCAGCCAACTAGCGGGGGGGGGCAATGAGCAGTTCTTC. Translation: CASSQLAGGGNEQFF.

The chain joins TRBV7-2 to TRBJ1-5; unclear D gene. The germline V and J ends were trimmed by 0 bases and 7 bases, with 10 bases remaining between them. In germline, CDR1 is SGHTA, CDR2 FQGNSA. This CDR3 contains 14 residues. CDR3 DNA sequence: TGTGCCAGCAGCTTAGCCGCCGTTTGGCAGCCCCAGCATTTT. Translated: CASSLAAVWQPQHF. The complete variable domain, with remaining parts taken from reference TRBV7-2 and TRBJ1-5, reads GAGVSQSPSNKVTEKGKDVELRCDPISGHTALYWYRQSLGQGLEFLIYFQGNSAPDKSGLPSDRFSAERTGGSVSTLTIQRTQQEDSAVYLCASSLAAVWQPQHFGDGTRLSIL.

The rearrangement uses TRBV25-1 and TRBJ1-1; 12 bases are a match to TRBD1. The ends lost 3 bases at V and 5 bases at J; junction bases unmatched: 7. Germline V gives CDR1 MGHDK, CDR2 SYGVNS. The CDR3 runs to 16 residues. The CDR3 DNA follows: TGTGCCAGCAGTGACCGGGACAGGGGGCCACCTACTGAAGCTTTCTTT. Translated, it gives CASSDRDRGPPTEAFF. Filled out from reference TRBV25-1 and TRBJ1-1, the complete variable domain reads EADIYQTPRYLVIGTGKKITLECSQTMGHDKMYWYQQDPGMELHLIHYSYGVNSTEKGDLSSESTVSRIRTEHFPLTLESARPSHTSQYLCASSDRDRGPPTEAFFGQGTRLTVV.

V and J are TRBV19 and TRBJ1-2; tentatively, D is TRBD1 (5 bases). The CDR3 totals 12 residues. The V end lost 8 bases, the J end lost 4 bases, and 11 bases lay between the germline ends. CDR1 is LNHDA and CDR2 is SQIVND in the germline V gene (reference sequence). The CDR3 DNA is TGTGCCAGTTGGGACCGCCCCTATGGCTACACCTTC. Its translation: CASWDRPYGYTF.

The chain uses TRBV6-4 and TRBJ2-3; TRBD2 matches 8 bases. Germline CDR1 and CDR2: MRHNA and SNTAGT. The CDR3 spans 16 residues. The junction had 5 bases not matched to a gene; V was cut back by 2 bases and J by 1 base. CDR3 sequence reads: CASSDVAGGRTDTQYF. The DNA for the CDR3 is TGTGCCAGCAGTGACGTTGCGGGGGGCCGCACAGATACGCAGTATTTT.

The chain combines TRBV11-3 with TRBJ2-7; D is unclear. Germline V gene data show CDR1 as SGHNT and CDR2 as YENEEA. CDR3 length: 12 residues. V lost 4 bases to trimming and J lost 1 base, with 5 bases between them. In DNA, the CDR3 is TGTGCCAGCAGCTGGGGTTCCTACGAGCAGTACTTC. Its protein product is CASSWGSYEQYF. Together with reference TRBV11-3 and TRBJ2-7, the CDR3 gives the full variable domain: EAGVVQSPRYKIIEKKQPVAFWCNPISGHNTLYWYLQNLGQGPELLIRYENEEAVDDSQLPKDRFSAERLKGVDSTLKIQPAELGDSAVYLCASSWGSYEQYFGPGTRLTVT.

The CDR3 DNA reads as TGTGCCAGCACAGGGTCGGCCGAGCAGTACTTC. Its translation is CASTGSAEQYF. The chain uses TRBV2 and TRBJ2-7; possibly TRBD1 for D (5 bases). Germline CDR1 is SNHLY and CDR2 is FYNNEI. V was cut by 7 bases and J by 6 bases, with 10 bases left in between. The CDR3 contains 11 residues.

This clone was seen a few times. This chain links TRBV5-1 with TRBJ2-5, with D possibly matching TRBD2 (6 bases). Germline CDR1 SGHRS, CDR2 YFSETQ. Deletions cut 2 bases from V and 4 bases from J, with 9 bases between. CDR3 length: 13 amino acids. The CDR3 loop reads CASSFLARETQYF. CDR3 DNA: TGCGCCAGCAGCTTCCTAGCGAGAGAGACCCAGTACTTC.